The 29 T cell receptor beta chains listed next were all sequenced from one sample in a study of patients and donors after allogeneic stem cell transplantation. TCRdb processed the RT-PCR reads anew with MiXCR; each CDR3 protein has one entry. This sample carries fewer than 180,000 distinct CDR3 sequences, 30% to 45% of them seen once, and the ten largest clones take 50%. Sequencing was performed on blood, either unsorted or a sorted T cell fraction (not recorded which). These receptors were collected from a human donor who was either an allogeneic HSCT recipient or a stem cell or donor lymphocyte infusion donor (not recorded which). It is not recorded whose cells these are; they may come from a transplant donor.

In DNA, the CDR3 is TGCGCCAGCAGCGGGCCGGGACTAGCGACAGATACGCAGTATTTT. This sequence encodes CASSGPGLATDTQYF. This chain uses TRBV5-1 with TRBJ2-3, with 10 bases fitting TRBD2. V shed 4 bases and J 3 bases; nucleotides not matched to a gene: 5. The CDR3 covers 15 residues. The germline gives CDR1 SGHRS, CDR2 YFSETQ.

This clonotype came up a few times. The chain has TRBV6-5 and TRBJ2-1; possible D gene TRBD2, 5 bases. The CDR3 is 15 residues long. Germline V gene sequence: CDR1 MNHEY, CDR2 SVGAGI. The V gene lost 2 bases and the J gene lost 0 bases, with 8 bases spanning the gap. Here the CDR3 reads CASSYRDISYNEQFF. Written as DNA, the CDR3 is TGTGCCAGCAGTTACCGGGATATCTCCTACAATGAGCAGTTCTTC.

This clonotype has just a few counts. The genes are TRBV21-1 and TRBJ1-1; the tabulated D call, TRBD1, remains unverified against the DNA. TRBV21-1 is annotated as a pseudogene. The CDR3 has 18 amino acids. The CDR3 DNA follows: TGTGCCAGCAGCAAAGCGCTGGGACAGGAGATGCTGAACACTGAAGCTTTCTTT. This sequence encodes CASSKALGQEMLNTEAFF.

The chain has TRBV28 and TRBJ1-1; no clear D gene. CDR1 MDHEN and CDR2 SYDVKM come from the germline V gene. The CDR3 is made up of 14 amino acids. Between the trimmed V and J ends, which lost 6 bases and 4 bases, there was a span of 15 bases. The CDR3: CASSRPSEGTEAFF. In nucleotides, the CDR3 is TGTGCCAGCAGCCGACCGTCGGAGGGCACTGAAGCTTTCTTT. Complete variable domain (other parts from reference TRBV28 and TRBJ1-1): DVKVTQSSRYLVKRTGEKVFLECVQDMDHENMFWYRQDPGLGLRLIYFSYDVKMKEKGDIPEGYSVSREKKERFSLILESASTNQTSMYLCASSRPSEGTEAFFGQGTRLTVV.

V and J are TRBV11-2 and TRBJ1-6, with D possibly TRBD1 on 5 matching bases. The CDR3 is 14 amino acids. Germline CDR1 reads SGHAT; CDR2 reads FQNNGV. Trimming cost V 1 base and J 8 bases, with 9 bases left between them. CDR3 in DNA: TGTGCCAGCAGCTTAGGCGGGGCGCATTCACCCCTCCACTTT. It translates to CASSLGGAHSPLHF.

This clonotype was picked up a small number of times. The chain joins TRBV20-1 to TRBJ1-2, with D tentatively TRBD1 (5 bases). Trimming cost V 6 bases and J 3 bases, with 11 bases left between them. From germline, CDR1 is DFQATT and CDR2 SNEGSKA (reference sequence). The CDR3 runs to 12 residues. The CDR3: CSAPGEDYGYTF. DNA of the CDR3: TGCAGTGCCCCGGGGGAGGACTATGGCTACACCTTC.

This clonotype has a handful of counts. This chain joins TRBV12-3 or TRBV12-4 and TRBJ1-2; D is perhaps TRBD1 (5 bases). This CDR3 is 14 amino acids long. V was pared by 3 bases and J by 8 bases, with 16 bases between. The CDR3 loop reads CASSFRPDWGGYTF. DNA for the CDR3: TGTGCCAGCAGTTTCCGGCCTGACTGGGGGGGCTACACCTTC.

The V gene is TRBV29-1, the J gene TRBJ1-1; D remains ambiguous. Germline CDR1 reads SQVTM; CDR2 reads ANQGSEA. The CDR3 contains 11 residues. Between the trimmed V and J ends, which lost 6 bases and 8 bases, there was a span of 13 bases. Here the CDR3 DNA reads TGCAGCGTGCCGGTTGAGATGGAAGCTTTCTTT. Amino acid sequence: CSVPVEMEAFF.

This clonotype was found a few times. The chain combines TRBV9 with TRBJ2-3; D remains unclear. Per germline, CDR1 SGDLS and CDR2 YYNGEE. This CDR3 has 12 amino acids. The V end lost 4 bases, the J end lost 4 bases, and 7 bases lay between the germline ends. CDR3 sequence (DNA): TGTGCCAGCAGCCCTACATCAGATACGCAGTATTTT. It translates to CASSPTSDTQYF.

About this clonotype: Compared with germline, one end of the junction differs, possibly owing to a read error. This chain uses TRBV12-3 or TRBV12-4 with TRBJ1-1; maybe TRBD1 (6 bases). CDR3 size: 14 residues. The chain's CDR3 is CASSVAGANTEAFF. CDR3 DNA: TGTGCCAGCAGTGTAGCAGGGGCGAACACTGAAGCTTTCTTT.

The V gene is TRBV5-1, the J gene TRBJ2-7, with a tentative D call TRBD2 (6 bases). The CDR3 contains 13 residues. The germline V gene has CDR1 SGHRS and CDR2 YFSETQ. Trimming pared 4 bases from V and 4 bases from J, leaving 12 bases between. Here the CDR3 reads CASSLGGTYEQYV. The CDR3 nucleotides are TGCGCCAGCAGCCTCGGGGGAACGTACGAGCAGTACGTC.

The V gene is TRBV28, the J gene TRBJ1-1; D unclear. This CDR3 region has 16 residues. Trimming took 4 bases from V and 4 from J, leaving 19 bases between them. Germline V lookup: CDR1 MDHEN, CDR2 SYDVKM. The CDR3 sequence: CASSSPPREKGTEAFF. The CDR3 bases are TGTGCCAGCAGTTCCCCCCCCCGGGAAAAGGGCACTGAAGCTTTCTTT.

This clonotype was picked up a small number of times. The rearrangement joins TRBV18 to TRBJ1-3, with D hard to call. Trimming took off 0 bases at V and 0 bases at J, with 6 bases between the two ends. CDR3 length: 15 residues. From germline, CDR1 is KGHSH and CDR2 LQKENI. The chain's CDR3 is CASSPPRSSGNTIYF. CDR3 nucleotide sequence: TGTGCCAGCTCACCACCGCGGAGCTCTGGAAACACCATATATTTT.

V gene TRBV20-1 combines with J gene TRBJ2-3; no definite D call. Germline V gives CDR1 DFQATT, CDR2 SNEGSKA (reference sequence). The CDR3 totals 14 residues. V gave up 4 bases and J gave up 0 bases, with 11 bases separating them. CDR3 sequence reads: CSAKGYLSTDTQYF. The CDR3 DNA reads TGCAGTGCTAAGGGTTACCTTAGCACAGATACGCAGTATTTT.

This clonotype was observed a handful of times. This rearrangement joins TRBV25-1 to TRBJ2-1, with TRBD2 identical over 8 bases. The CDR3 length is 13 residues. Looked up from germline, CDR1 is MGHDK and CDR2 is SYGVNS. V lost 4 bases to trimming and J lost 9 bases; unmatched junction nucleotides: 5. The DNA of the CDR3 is TGTGCCAGCAGTGGGAGCGGGGGAATTGAGCAGTTCTTC. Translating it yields CASSGSGGIEQFF. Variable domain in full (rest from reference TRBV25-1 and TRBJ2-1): EADIYQTPRYLVIGTGKKITLECSQTMGHDKMYWYQQDPGMELHLIHYSYGVNSTEKGDLSSESTVSRIRTEHFPLTLESARPSHTSQYLCASSGSGGIEQFFGPGTRLTVL.

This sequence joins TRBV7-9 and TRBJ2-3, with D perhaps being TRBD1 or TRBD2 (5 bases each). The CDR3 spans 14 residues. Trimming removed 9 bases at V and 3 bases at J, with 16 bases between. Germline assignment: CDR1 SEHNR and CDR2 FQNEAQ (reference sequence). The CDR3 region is CASMRGSRTDTQYF. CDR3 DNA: TGTGCCAGTATGAGGGGCTCACGGACAGATACGCAGTATTTT.

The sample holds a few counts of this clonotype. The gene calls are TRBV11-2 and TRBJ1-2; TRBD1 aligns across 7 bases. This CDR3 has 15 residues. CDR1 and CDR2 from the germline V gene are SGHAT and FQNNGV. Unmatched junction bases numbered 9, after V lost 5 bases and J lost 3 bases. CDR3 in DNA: TGTGCCAGCAGCCCTCCAGGACAGGCCCACTATGGCTACACCTTC. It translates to CASSPPGQAHYGYTF.

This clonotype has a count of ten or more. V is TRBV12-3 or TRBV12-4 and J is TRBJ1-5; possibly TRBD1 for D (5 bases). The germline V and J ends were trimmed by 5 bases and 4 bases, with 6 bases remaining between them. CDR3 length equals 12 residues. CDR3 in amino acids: CASSPGNQPQHF. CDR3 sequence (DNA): TGTGCCAGCAGTCCAGGGAATCAGCCCCAGCATTTT.

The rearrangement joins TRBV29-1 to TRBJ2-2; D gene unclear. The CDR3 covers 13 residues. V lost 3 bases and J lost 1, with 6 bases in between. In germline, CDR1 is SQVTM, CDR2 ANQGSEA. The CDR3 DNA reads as TGCAGCGTTGATTTGGGGAACACCGGGGAGCTGTTTTTT. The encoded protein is CSVDLGNTGELFF.

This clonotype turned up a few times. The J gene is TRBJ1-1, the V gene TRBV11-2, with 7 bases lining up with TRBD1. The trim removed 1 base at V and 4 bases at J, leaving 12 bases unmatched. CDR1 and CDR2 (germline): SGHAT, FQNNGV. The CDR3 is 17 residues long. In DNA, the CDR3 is TGTGCCAGCAGCTTAGTTGGGACAGCTTCCCTCCTCACTGAAGCTTTCTTT. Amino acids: CASSLVGTASLLTEAFF.

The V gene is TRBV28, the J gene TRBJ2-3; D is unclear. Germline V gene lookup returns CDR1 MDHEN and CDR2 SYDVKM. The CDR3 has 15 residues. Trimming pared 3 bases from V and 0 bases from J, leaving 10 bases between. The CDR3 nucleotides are TGTGCCAGCAGTTTCAGTCCCCACAGCACAGATACGCAGTATTTT. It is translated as CASSFSPHSTDTQYF.

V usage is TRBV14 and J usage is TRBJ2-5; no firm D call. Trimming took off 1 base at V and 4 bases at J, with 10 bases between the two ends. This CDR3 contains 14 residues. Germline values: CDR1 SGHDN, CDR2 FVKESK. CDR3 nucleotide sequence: TGTGCCAGCAGCCAAGGGTGGCCCCCAGAGACCCAGTACTTC. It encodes CASSQGWPPETQYF.

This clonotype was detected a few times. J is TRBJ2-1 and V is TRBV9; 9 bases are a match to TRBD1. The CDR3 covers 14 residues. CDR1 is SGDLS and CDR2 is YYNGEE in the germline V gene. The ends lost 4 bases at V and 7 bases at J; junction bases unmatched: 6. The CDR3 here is CASSPGQGLNEQFF. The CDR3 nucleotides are TGTGCCAGCAGCCCAGGACAGGGGCTTAATGAGCAGTTCTTC.

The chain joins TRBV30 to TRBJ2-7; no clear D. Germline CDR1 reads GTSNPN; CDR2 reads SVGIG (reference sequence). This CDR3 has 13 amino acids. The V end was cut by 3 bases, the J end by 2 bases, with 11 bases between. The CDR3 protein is CAWSPGRAYEQYF. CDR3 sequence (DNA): TGTGCCTGGAGCCCCGGAAGGGCCTACGAGCAGTACTTC.

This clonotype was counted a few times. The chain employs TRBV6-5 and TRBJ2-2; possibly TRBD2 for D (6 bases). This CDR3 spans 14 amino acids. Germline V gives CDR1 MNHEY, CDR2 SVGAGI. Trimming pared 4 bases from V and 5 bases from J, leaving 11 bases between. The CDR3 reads CASSFGTGTGELFF. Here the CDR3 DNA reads TGTGCCAGCAGTTTCGGGACTGGGACCGGGGAGCTGTTTTTT.

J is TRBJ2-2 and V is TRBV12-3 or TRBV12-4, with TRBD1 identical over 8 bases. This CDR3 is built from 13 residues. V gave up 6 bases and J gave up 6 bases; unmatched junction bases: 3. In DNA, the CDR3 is TGTGCCAGCAGGAACAGGGGGGCCGGGGAGCTGTTTTTT. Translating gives CASRNRGAGELFF.

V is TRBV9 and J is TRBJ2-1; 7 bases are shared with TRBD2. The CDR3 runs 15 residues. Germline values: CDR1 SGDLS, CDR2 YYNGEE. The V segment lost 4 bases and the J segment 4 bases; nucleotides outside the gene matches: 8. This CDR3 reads CASSPRNGGYNEQFF. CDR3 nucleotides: TGTGCCAGCAGCCCGCGCAACGGGGGGTACAATGAGCAGTTCTTC.

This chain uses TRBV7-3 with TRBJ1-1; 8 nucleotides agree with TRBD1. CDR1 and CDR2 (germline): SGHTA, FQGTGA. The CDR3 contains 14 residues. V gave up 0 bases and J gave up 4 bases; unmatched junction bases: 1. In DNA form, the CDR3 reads TGTGCCAGCAGCTTAACAACAGGGGGCACTGAAGCTTTCTTT. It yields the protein CASSLTTGGTEAFF.

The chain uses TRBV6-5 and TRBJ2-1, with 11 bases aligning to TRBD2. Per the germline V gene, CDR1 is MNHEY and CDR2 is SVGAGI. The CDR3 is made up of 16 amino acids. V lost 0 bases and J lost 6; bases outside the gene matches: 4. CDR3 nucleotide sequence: TGTGCCAGCAGTTACTCGCGGCTAGCGGGGGGCAATGAGCAGTTCTTC. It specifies CASSYSRLAGGNEQFF.